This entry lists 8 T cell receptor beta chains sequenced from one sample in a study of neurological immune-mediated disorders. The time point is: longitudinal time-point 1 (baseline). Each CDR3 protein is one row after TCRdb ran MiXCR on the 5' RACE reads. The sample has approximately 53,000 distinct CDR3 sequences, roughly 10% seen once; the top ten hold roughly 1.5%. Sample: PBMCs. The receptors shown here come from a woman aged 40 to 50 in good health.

The CDR3 DNA reads as TGTGCCAGCAGCCCAGGACTGATCTCCTACGAGCAGTACTTC. This codes for CASSPGLISYEQYF. The V gene is TRBV11-1, the J gene TRBJ2-7, with D tentatively TRBD2 (5 bases). The V and J ends lost 5 bases and 0 bases respectively, with 11 bases between them. The V gene's germline CDR1 is SGHAT and CDR2 FQDESV (reference sequence). This CDR3 comprises 14 residues.

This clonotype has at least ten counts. The CDR3 sequence: CASSLARLAAVGNEQFF. The CDR3 DNA reads TGTGCCAGCAGCTTGGCGAGACTAGCGGCAGTTGGGAATGAGCAGTTCTTC. The chain couples TRBV5-6 to TRBJ2-1, with 9 nucleotides matching TRBD2. This CDR3 has 17 amino acids. J lost 7 bases, V lost 0 bases, and 11 bases had no gene match. CDR1 and CDR2 (germline): SGHDT, YYEEEE. Full variable domain (outside the CDR3, taken from reference TRBV5-6 and TRBJ2-1): DAGVTQSPTHLIKTRGQQVTLRCSPKSGHDTVSWYQQALGQGPQFIFQYYEEEERQRGNFPDRFSGHQFPNYSSELNVNALLLGDSALYLCASSLARLAAVGNEQFFGPGTRLTVL.

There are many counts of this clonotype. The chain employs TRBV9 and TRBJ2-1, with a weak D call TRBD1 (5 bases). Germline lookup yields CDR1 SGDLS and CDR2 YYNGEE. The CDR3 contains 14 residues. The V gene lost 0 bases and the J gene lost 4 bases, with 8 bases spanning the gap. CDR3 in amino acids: CASSVEGAYNEQFF. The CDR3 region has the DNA TGTGCCAGCAGCGTAGAAGGGGCGTACAATGAGCAGTTCTTC.

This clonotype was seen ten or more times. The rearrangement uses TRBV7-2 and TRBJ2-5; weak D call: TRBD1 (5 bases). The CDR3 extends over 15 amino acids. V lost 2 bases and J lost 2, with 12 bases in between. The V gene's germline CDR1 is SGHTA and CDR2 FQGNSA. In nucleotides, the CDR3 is TGTGCCAGCAGCTTACGAGTTACAGGACAAGAGACCCAGTACTTC. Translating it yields CASSLRVTGQETQYF.

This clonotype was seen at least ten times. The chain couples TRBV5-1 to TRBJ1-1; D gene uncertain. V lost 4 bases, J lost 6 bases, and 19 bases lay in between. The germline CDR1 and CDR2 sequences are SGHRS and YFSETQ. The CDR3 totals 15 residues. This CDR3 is CASSPGGYSGSEAFF. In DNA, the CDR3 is TGCGCCAGCAGCCCGGGCGGGTATTCGGGGTCTGAAGCTTTCTTT. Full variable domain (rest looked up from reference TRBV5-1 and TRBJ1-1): KAGVTQTPRYLIKTRGQQVTLSCSPISGHRSVSWYQQTPGQGLQFLFEYFSETQRNKGNFPGRFSGRQFSNSRSEMNVSTLELGDSALYLCASSPGGYSGSEAFFGQGTRLTVV.

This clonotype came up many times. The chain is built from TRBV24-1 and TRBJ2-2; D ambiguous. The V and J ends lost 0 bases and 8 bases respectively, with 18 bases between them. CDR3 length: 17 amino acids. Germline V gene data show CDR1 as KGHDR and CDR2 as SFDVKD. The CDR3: CATSDLGQATRLGELFF. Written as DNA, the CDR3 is TGTGCCACCAGTGATTTGGGGCAGGCCACACGGTTGGGGGAGCTGTTTTTT.

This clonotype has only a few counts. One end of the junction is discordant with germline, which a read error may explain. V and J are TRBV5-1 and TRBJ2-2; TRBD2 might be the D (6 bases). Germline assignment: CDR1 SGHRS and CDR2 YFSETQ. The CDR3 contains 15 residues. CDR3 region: CASSLGGTNTGELFF. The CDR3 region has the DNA TGCGCCAGCAGTTTGGGGGGAACCAACACCGGGGAGCTGTTTTTT.

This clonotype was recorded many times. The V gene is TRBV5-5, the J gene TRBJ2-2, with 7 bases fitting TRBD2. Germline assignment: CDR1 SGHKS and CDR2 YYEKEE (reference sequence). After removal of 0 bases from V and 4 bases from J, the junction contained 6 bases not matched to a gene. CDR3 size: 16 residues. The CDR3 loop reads CASSLAVRGVTGELFF. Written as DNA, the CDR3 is TGTGCCAGCAGCTTGGCGGTTCGGGGGGTCACCGGGGAGCTGTTTTTT.